These 20 T cell receptor beta chains originate from one sample sequenced in a study of blood T cell repertoires in COVID-19. Assay used: immunoSEQ multiplex PCR; TCRdb lists only in-frame clones, some missing. The sample includes about 150,000 clones, roughly 80% seen only once; the top ten take 9% to 13%. The sample taken for sequencing was peripheral blood. All receptors derive from a woman aged 55 to 70 with COVID-19, enrolled during active disease.

This clone was observed a handful of times. The V call is TRBV11-2, the J call TRBJ2-1; no clear D. From germline, CDR1 is SGHAT and CDR2 FQNNGV. The length of the CDR3 is 13 residues. Trimming shortened V by 7 bases and J by 10 bases, and 17 bases separated the two germline ends. CDR3 in amino acids: CASTFSSVGEQFF. Here the CDR3 DNA reads TGTGCCAGCACCTTTAGCTCGGTCGGCGAGCAGTTCTTC.

The rearrangement uses TRBV6-1 and TRBJ1-1, with D unresolved. The V and J ends lost 1 base and 3 bases respectively, with 6 bases between them. The germline gives CDR1 MNHNS, CDR2 SASEGT. CDR3 size: 13 residues. This CDR3 reads CASSEVHYTEAFF. In DNA, the CDR3 is TGTGCCAGCAGTGAAGTACATTACACTGAAGCTTTCTTT.

The chain is built from TRBV7-2 and TRBJ2-3; TRBD2 matches 10 bases. The ends lost 2 bases at V and 4 bases at J; junction bases unmatched: 3. In germline, CDR1 is SGHTA, CDR2 FQGNSA. This CDR3 spans 15 amino acids. CDR3: CASSLLAGASDTQYF. DNA for the CDR3: TGTGCCAGCAGCTTACTAGCGGGAGCCTCAGATACGCAGTATTTT.

The genes are TRBV27 and TRBJ2-7, with TRBD1 identical over 8 bases. V shed 6 bases, J shed 0 bases, and the junction held 4 bases outside the gene matches. This CDR3 comprises 14 residues. The germline V gene has CDR1 MNHEY and CDR2 SMNVEV (reference sequence). The CDR3 reads CASSGQGFSYEQYF. Written as DNA, the CDR3 is TGTGCCAGCAGCGGACAGGGATTCTCCTACGAGCAGTACTTC.

The gene calls are TRBV30 and TRBJ1-2, with D tentatively TRBD1 (5 bases). Germline CDR1 reads GTSNPN; CDR2 reads SVGIG (reference sequence). V shed 1 base and J shed 7 bases, with 10 bases lying between them. The CDR3 consists of 12 residues. The CDR3 sequence is CAWSATELGYTF. Here the CDR3 DNA reads TGTGCCTGGAGTGCGACAGAGCTTGGCTACACCTTC.

This clone was detected only once. The chain links TRBV27 to TRBJ1-2, with 7 bases lining up with TRBD1. The V segment lost 1 base and the J segment 2 bases; nucleotides outside the gene matches: 4. Germline-derived CDR1 and CDR2 are MNHEY and SMNVEV (reference sequence). CDR3 length equals 15 residues. CDR3 residues: CASSLWAGGNYGYTF. The DNA of the CDR3 is TGTGCCAGCAGTTTATGGGCAGGGGGAAACTATGGCTACACCTTC.

V and J are TRBV29-1 and TRBJ1-2; weak D call: TRBD1 (5 bases). Germline V lookup: CDR1 SQVTM, CDR2 ANQGSEA. V was pared by 6 bases and J by 3 bases, with 26 bases between. CDR3 length: 17 residues. In DNA, the CDR3 is TGCAGCGTGGCCCTTCCCGGGACTGCTTATTATGACTATGGCTACACCTTC. Translated, it gives CSVALPGTAYYDYGYTF.

The chain is built from TRBV5-1 and TRBJ1-5; D unresolved. Trimming took off 3 bases at V and 7 bases at J, with 11 bases between the two ends. The germline V gene has CDR1 SGHRS and CDR2 YFSETQ. The CDR3 length is 13 residues. Written as DNA, the CDR3 is TGCGCCAGCAGCTCCGACTTGAGCCAGCCCCAGCATTTT. It codes for CASSSDLSQPQHF.

The CDR3: CASSIDFTDTQYF. The CDR3 bases are TGTGCCAGTAGTATTGACTTCACAGATACGCAGTATTTT. The gene calls are TRBV19 and TRBJ2-3; D ambiguous. Germline values: CDR1 LNHDA, CDR2 SQIVND (reference sequence). This CDR3 region has 13 residues. V was clipped by 3 bases and J by 2 bases, with 6 bases between them.

This clone was detected only once. J is TRBJ2-3 and V is TRBV7-3; possible D gene TRBD1, 6 bases. From germline, CDR1 is SGHTA and CDR2 FQGTGA. Trimming left V 5 bases short and J 6 bases short, with 15 bases between. The CDR3 covers 14 residues. The DNA for the CDR3 is TGTGCCAGCAGCGGGGGCCTTTCGGTGGATACGCAGTATTTT. It encodes CASSGGLSVDTQYF.

V and J are TRBV19 and TRBJ1-2; possible D gene TRBD1, 5 bases. Per the germline V gene, CDR1 is LNHDA and CDR2 is SQIVND (reference sequence). With 2 bases removed from V and 4 bases from J, the gap between germline ends came to 17 bases. The CDR3 extends over 16 amino acids. CDR3 protein: CASSIMTVGGFYGYTF. CDR3 DNA: TGTGCCAGTAGTATAATGACAGTGGGGGGTTTCTATGGCTACACCTTC.

This sequence joins TRBV6-5 and TRBJ1-1; D might be TRBD1 (6 bases). The CDR3 totals 14 residues. Germline values: CDR1 MNHEY, CDR2 SVGAGI. V dropped 7 bases and J dropped 2 bases, with 14 bases sitting between them. The CDR3 nucleotides are TGTGCCAGCAACAAAGGACAGCGAAACACTGAAGCTTTCTTT. The encoded protein is CASNKGQRNTEAFF.

The genes are TRBV12-3 or TRBV12-4 and TRBJ2-1, with no clear D. The CDR3 contains 12 residues. Between the trimmed V and J ends, which lost 7 bases and 8 bases, there was a span of 12 bases. The CDR3 here is CASTTLGYEQFF. The CDR3 DNA sequence: TGTGCCAGCACCACTCTAGGATATGAGCAGTTCTTC.

J is TRBJ1-2 and V is TRBV19; 8 bases fit TRBD1. Germline V gene lookup returns CDR1 LNHDA and CDR2 SQIVND (reference sequence). The CDR3 contains 15 residues. V shed 2 bases and J 8 bases; nucleotides not matched to a gene: 10. CDR3: CASSITGQGRGGYTF. Here the CDR3 DNA reads TGTGCCAGTAGTATAACCGGACAGGGCCGGGGAGGCTACACCTTC.

The CDR3 coding sequence is TGTGCCAGCAGTGAACCGACAGGGGTGGATACTGAAGCTTTCTTT. Its protein product is CASSEPTGVDTEAFF. The chain is built from TRBV6-1 and TRBJ1-1, with 8 bases identical to TRBD1. V shed 2 bases and J 5 bases; nucleotides not matched to a gene: 7. This CDR3 has 15 residues. Germline CDR1 and CDR2: MNHNS and SASEGT.

The rearrangement uses TRBV7-9 and TRBJ2-2, with 16 positions matching TRBD2. This CDR3 has 18 residues. Trimming removed 4 bases from V and 3 bases from J; junction bases left unmatched: 5. Looked up from germline, CDR1 is SEHNR and CDR2 is FQNEAQ (reference sequence). The chain's CDR3 is CASSSGLAGGHYTGELFF. The CDR3 nucleotides are TGTGCCAGCAGCTCGGGACTAGCGGGGGGGCACTACACCGGGGAGCTGTTTTTT.

V is TRBV11-2 and J is TRBJ1-1; maybe TRBD1 (5 bases). The V end was cut by 2 bases, the J end by 3 bases, with 13 bases between. Per germline, CDR1 SGHAT and CDR2 FQNNGV. The CDR3 is 15 residues long. For the CDR3, the DNA is TGTGCCAGCAGCTTATCGGACAACTTATACACTGAAGCTTTCTTT. This sequence encodes CASSLSDNLYTEAFF.

This chain joins TRBV5-1 and TRBJ1-2; D call uncertain. There are 13 residues in the CDR3. Germline CDR1 reads SGHRS; CDR2 reads YFSETQ. Trimming stripped 0 bases from V and 4 bases from J, with 7 bases between. CDR3 loop: CASSLDSVYGYTF. DNA for the CDR3: TGCGCCAGCAGCTTGGACAGTGTCTATGGCTACACCTTC.

The chain links TRBV5-1 to TRBJ2-1; D unclear. Germline values: CDR1 SGHRS, CDR2 YFSETQ. Trimming removed 0 bases at V and 4 bases at J, with 8 bases between. The CDR3 extends over 14 amino acids. In DNA, the CDR3 is TGCGCCAGCAGCTTGGGGCAGGAATACAATGAGCAGTTCTTC. It is translated as CASSLGQEYNEQFF.

CDR3 amino acids: CASSFGLGGPDQPQHF. The CDR3 region has the DNA TGTGCCAGCAGTTTCGGACTGGGGGGACCCGATCAGCCCCAGCATTTT. The V gene is TRBV5-4, the J gene TRBJ1-5; tentatively, D is TRBD1 (5 bases). The CDR3 is 16 amino acids. Germline V CDR1 and CDR2: SGHNT, YYREEE (reference sequence). V was trimmed by 5 bases and J by 5 bases, leaving 20 bases between them.